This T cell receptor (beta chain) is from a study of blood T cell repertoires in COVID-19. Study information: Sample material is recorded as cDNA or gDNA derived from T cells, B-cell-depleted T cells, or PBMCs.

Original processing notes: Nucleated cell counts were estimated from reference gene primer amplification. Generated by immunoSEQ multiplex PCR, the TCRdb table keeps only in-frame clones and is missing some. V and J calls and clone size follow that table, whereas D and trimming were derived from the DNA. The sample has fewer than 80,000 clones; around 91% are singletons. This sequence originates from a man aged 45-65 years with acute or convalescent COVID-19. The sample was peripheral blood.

CDR3 amino acids: CASSQGTGRNTIYF. As DNA, the CDR3 is TGCGCCAGCAGCCAAGGGACAGGCCGAAACACCATATATTTT. The rearrangement links TRBV5-1 to TRBJ1-3; 8 bases line up with TRBD1. Germline V CDR1 and CDR2: SGHRS, YFSETQ. This CDR3 region has 14 residues. Trimming took 4 bases from V and 5 from J; bases not matched to a gene: 5.